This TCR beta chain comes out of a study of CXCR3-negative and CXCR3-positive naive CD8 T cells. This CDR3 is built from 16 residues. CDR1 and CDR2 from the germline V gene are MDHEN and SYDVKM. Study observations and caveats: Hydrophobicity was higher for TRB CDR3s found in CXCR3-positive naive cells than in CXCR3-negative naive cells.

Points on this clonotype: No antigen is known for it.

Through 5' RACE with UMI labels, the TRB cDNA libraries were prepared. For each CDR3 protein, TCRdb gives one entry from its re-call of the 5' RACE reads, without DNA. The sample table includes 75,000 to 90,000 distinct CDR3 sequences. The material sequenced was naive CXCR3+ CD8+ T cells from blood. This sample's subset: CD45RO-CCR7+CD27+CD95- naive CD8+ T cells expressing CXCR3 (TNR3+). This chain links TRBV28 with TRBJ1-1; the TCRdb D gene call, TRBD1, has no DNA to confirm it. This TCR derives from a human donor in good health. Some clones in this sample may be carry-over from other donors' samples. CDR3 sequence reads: CASSSPEFSVDTEAFF.